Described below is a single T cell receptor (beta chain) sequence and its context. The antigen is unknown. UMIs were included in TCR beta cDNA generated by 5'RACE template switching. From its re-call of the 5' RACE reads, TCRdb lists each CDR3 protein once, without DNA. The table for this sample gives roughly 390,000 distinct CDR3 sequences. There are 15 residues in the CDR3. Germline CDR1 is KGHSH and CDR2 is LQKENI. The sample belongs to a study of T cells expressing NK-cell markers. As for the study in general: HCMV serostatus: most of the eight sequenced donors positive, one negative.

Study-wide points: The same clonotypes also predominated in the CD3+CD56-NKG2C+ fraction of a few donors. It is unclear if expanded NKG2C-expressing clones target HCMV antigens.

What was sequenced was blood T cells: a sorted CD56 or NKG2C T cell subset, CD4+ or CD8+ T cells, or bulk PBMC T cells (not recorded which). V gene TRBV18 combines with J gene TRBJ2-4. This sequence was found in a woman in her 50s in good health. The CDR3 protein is CASSPLSLAKNIQYF.